This T cell receptor (beta chain) was identified during a study of tissue T cells after allogeneic stem cell transplantation. Survey-depth TCRbeta CDR3 sequencing reported V/J genes and productive frequencies. This table comes from immunoSEQ multiplex PCR, and its TCRdb copy is limited to in-frame clones, with some not included. The sample carries fewer than 10,000 clones, roughly a third recorded once. This CDR3 region has 14 residues. V was trimmed by 2 bases and J by 0 bases, leaving 8 bases between them. CDR1 FNHDT and CDR2 SITEND come from the germline V gene (reference sequence). About this clone: Its antigen is currently unknown. Any gene name here is a mouse gene name. Read data end 1 residue before the CDR3 end; the end is taken from the germline J gene.

Notes on the study in general: Motif-based clustering found tissue-specific repertoire signatures shared across patients, though few clones were shared. Within patients, tissue anatomy strongly shaped TCR repertoire composition.

The time point here: mouse harvest day 14 after allogeneic transplant. Mouse grafts combined 10^7 T-cell-depleted bone marrow cells with 10^6 splenic CD5+ T cells. The sequenced sample consisted of skin. This receptor was taken from a female BALB/c mouse given C57BL/6 T cells with graft-versus-host disease after an allogeneic hematopoietic cell transplant. The J gene is TRBJ1-1, the V gene TRBV19; D remains unclear. The CDR3 bases that were read are TGTGCCAGCAGTATTGGGGTTGCAAACACAGAAGTCTTC. This encodes CASSIGVANTEVF. The entire CDR3 protein is CASSIGVANTEVFF.